This entry features one TCR beta chain sequence. This sample was taken from a study of CD8 T cells in Susac syndrome. RNA in amounts of roughly 0.5 to 1 ug was reverse transcribed with random hexamers. Using its own MiXCR run on the immunoSEQ multiplex PCR reads, TCRdb lists one record per CDR3 protein. The sample lists some 170,000 distinct CDR3 sequences; around 96% were seen once. Germline-derived CDR1 and CDR2 are DFQATT and SNEGSKA (reference sequence). Trimming removed 3 bases at V and 10 bases at J, with 16 bases between. The CDR3 is 13 amino acids. The material sequenced was CD4+ T cells from PBMCs. The chain couples TRBV20-1 to TRBJ2-1; D is possibly TRBD2 (5 bases). The sequence came from a human donor in good health. The CDR3 DNA reads TGCAGTGCTAGTGACGGAGGCCGCAAGGAGCAGTTCTTC. It specifies CSASDGGRKEQFF.